The entry that follows covers one T cell receptor beta chain sequence. This clonotype is classified as medium-sized (0.01 to 0.1%). Base qualities are not provided; no much larger clone lies one nucleotide away. After labeling with CellTrace CFSE, PBMCs were cultured for less than 7 days in RPMI containing approximately 8% human serum along with peptide pools, each at about 0.97 ug/mL. Unfixed proliferating CD4 T cells were sorted on a BD FACSAria as live CD56-CD19-CD16-CD3+CD4+ CFSE-low cells. The enrolled adults were healthy and tested seronegative for ZIKV, JEV, YFV, DENV and WNV on microneutralization screening. Samples came from a phase 1, double-blinded, randomized, placebo-controlled trial of an alum-adjuvanted Zika purified-inactivated virus (ZPIV) vaccine. Peripheral blood mononuclear cells were isolated using a standard procedure and kept frozen in liquid nitrogen until needed. Trimming leaves V shorter by 3 bases and J shorter by 6 bases, with the junction holding 5 bases beyond the gene matches. CDR1 DFQATT and CDR2 SNEGSKA are derived from the germline V gene (reference sequence). The CDR3 numbers 14 residues from cysteine through phenylalanine. Only the CDR3 portion is preserved as DNA: 42 bases, with reading frame beginning at the first base.

This sample is part of a study of Japanese encephalitis immunity and Zika vaccine responses (dated by TCRdb to the early 2020s). Study-level background: Three 5.0 ug doses of alum-adjuvanted ZPIV were administered to included participants at weeks 0, 4 and 28. For TCR sequencing, several representative participants were chosen from each pre-vaccination group, with samples at week 0 (after pre-vaccination, before ZPIV) and week 52. For stimulations, either ZIKV structural-protein peptide pools divided into flavivirus-conserved and non-conserved sets or JEV or YFV peptides matching the pre-vaccination were used. The study examined whether earlier vaccination against Japanese encephalitis virus (JEV) or yellow fever virus (YFV) influenced CD4 T cell responses to the Zika vaccine. TCR repertoires from three flavivirus-naive individuals were also analyzed at weeks 2, 6 and 52 after the start of ZPIV vaccination. Eleven to twelve participants received one dose of YFV vaccine (YF-VAX) before ZPIV, and nine participants were flavivirus-naive. A two-dose regimen of JEV vaccine (IXIARO), with doses given 28 days apart, was administered to around twelve participants two to three months before the first ZPIV dose. The ZIKV peptides, 15-mers that overlapped by 11 residues, were chosen for containing NetMHCpan/NetMHCII-predicted epitopes with affinity below 50 nM. General study outcomes and caveats: Samples were clustered by participant, with no similarity observed between individuals, suggesting that no public TCRs were detected. Only a subset of trial participants with three doses and adequate samples was analyzed, not the entire vaccinated cohort. Repertoire similarity across time-points and stimulations was higher in JEV-pre-vaccinated donors than in YFV-pre-vaccinated donors, indicating more clonotypes shared between ZIKV and JEV stimulation. In JEV-pre-vaccinated donors, the repertoire richness of CD4 T cells responding to conserved ZIKV epitopes decreased significantly after ZPIV. Peptide-pool deconvolution was not performed because of sample size limitations, and consequently the individual peptides driving cross-reactive responses were not identified. CD8 T cell responses of very low magnitude were detected against ZIKV peptide pools and were observed in only a few individuals.

The library was generated by 5' RACE. Before sequencing, the TCRbeta libraries were pooled in amounts proportional to the number of cells sorted for each library. RNAzol RT was used to extract total RNA from the sorted cells, and cDNA was then synthesized using an oligo(dT) primer together with a template-switching oligo. Using Kapa HiFi, PCR amplified the TCRbeta V-CDR3-J region between a SMARTer oligo primer and a TCRbeta constant-region primer. A second PCR added Illumina adaptors and sample-specific index barcodes, with HighPrep bead cleanup and Bioanalyzer confirmation of a roughly 650 bp band. The libraries were sequenced on an Illumina MiSeq using 2x151 bp paired-end reads. Regarding the original processing steps: An in-house Java program demultiplexed the reads, and MiXCR assigned TCRbeta annotations and counted clonotypes. To assess repertoire overlap, Morisita-Horn indices from the R package vegan were used, along with UPGMA clustering and Circos plots of recurring clonotypes. Shannon diversity and richness were each normalized to the maximum value possible given the input cell numbers, so the resulting values fell between 0 and 1. CDR3beta sequences were aligned using MUSCLE, distances were calculated using SeqinR, and multidimensional scaling was plotted in R. TCRdb reran the public reads through fastp at Q25 and MiXCR, keeping productive beta chains. CDR3 protein sequences are deduplicated, and each keeps its most common genes and DNA. The V and J calls reflect TCRdb's pipeline rather than the authors' work. The sample table contains 1,500 to 2,000 distinct CDR3 sequences; only one count was recorded for 6.4% of them. Jointly, the top ten make up over 25% of the sample.

The V and J segments used are TRBV20-1 and TRBJ1-5; 10 middle bases align to TRBD1. This TCR was sampled from an adult woman who received an inactivated Zika virus vaccine. Specimen: antigen-activated CD4+ T cells from blood, cultured, collected during a Zika inactivated vaccine study. CDR3 region: CSASPGQGPQPQHF. Here is the DNA: TGCAGTGCTAGCCCGGGACAGGGGCCTCAGCCCCAGCATTTT.